This T cell receptor beta chain is from a study of blood T cell repertoires in COVID-19. Study at large: Nucleic acid was either cDNA or gDNA, and it came from T cells, B-cell-depleted T cells, or PBMCs.

Profiled with immunoSEQ multiplex PCR; TCRdb holds only in-frame clones, not every one. Here the sample spans fewer than 250,000 clones, 75% to 90% being singletons. The V end lost 3 bases, the J end lost 12 bases, and 6 bases lay between the germline ends. The CDR3 is 11 residues long. This sequence was found in a man in his 60s with acute or convalescent COVID-19. Sequenced: peripheral blood. The chain combines TRBV12-3 or TRBV12-4 with TRBJ1-6, with unresolved D. CDR3 residues: CASSLAGPLHF. As DNA, the CDR3 is TGTGCCAGCAGTTTGGCTGGACCCCTCCACTTT.